The 31 T cell receptor beta chains listed next were all sequenced from one sample in a study of T cell repertoires in cytomegalovirus infection. TCRdb recomputed calls from the reads with MiXCR, one row per CDR3 protein. The sample consists of around 740,000 distinct CDR3 sequences, about a third of them appearing once. Material for sequencing was PBMCs. These receptors came from a human donor in good health (CMV status not recorded). Some clones in this sample may be carry-over from other donors' samples.

This chain links TRBV20-1 with TRBJ2-7; no clear D. Germline-derived CDR1 and CDR2 are DFQATT and SNEGSKA (reference sequence). V lost 0 bases, J lost 3 bases, and 12 bases lay in between. The CDR3 loop spans 14 amino acids. The CDR3 region has the DNA TGCAGTGCTAGAGATCTCTCGGAGAACTACGAGCAGTACTTC. Protein: CSARDLSENYEQYF.

This clonotype turned up a few times. The chain combines TRBV19 with TRBJ2-5; D may correspond to TRBD1 or TRBD2 (5 bases each). The CDR3 contains 15 residues. Germline V gene lookup returns CDR1 LNHDA and CDR2 SQIVND (reference sequence). V was clipped by 5 bases and J by 3 bases, with 16 bases between them. Here the CDR3 reads CASSHRDRGEETQYF. Here the CDR3 DNA reads TGTGCCAGTAGTCACCGGGACCGAGGGGAAGAGACCCAGTACTTC.

The V gene is TRBV10-3, the J gene TRBJ2-1; D is uncertain. The CDR3 length is 13 residues. Germline assignment: CDR1 ENHRY and CDR2 SYGVKD. V was clipped by 1 base and J by 2 bases, with 3 bases between them. In DNA, the CDR3 is TGTGCCATCAGTGAGTACCCCTACAATGAGCAGTTCTTC. Translating it yields CAISEYPYNEQFF.

This clonotype showed up many times. V is TRBV7-2 and J is TRBJ2-7; either TRBD1 or TRBD2 may fit D (5 bases each). Germline lookup yields CDR1 SGHTA and CDR2 FQGNSA. This CDR3 has 17 residues. V dropped 1 base and J dropped 5 bases, with 21 bases sitting between them. The CDR3 protein is CASSLVGGAGRRDEQYF. CDR3 sequence (DNA): TGTGCCAGCAGCTTAGTCGGAGGTGCAGGGCGTCGGGACGAGCAGTACTTC.

V is TRBV7-6 and J is TRBJ1-2; D possibly corresponds to TRBD1 (5 bases). V was trimmed by 5 bases and J by 7 bases, leaving 20 bases between them. The germline V gene encodes CDR1 SGHVS and CDR2 FNYEAQ. This CDR3 spans 15 amino acids. The CDR3 protein is CASSPGTQGLSGYTF. The CDR3 DNA reads as TGTGCCAGCAGCCCCGGGACCCAGGGACTATCTGGCTACACCTTC.

A few counts support this clonotype. This chain joins TRBV7-2 and TRBJ1-1; TRBD1 is a possible D gene (5 bases). The CDR3 runs 14 residues. Per the germline V gene, CDR1 is SGHTA and CDR2 is FQGNSA. Trimming removed 1 base from V and 5 bases from J, with 11 bases in between. The CDR3 loop is CASSLGRVRTEAFF. CDR3 in DNA: TGTGCCAGCAGCTTAGGCAGGGTGAGAACTGAAGCTTTCTTT.

There are many counts of this clonotype. The chain uses TRBV7-4 and TRBJ2-5; 12 bases are shared with TRBD2. The germline V gene encodes CDR1 SGHVT and CDR2 SQSDAQ. J gave up 5 bases and V 3 bases, and 13 bases lay outside the gene matches. This CDR3 is 18 amino acids long. The DNA for the CDR3 is TGTGCCAGCAGCTTCCTAGCGGGGGGGCCTGTCGGTCGGGAGACCCAGTACTTC. Its translation is CASSFLAGGPVGRETQYF.

This clonotype was seen a handful of times. The chain couples TRBV5-6 to TRBJ1-1; D is uncertain. Germline V gene sequence: CDR1 SGHDT, CDR2 YYEEEE. This CDR3 has 15 residues. V dropped 0 bases and J dropped 0 bases, with 9 bases sitting between them. DNA for the CDR3: TGTGCCAGCAGCTTGGCTTGGGCAGTGAACACTGAAGCTTTCTTT. This sequence encodes CASSLAWAVNTEAFF. Full variable domain (missing parts from reference TRBV5-6 and TRBJ1-1): DAGVTQSPTHLIKTRGQQVTLRCSPKSGHDTVSWYQQALGQGPQFIFQYYEEEERQRGNFPDRFSGHQFPNYSSELNVNALLLGDSALYLCASSLAWAVNTEAFFGQGTRLTVV.

This chain connects TRBV20-1 to TRBJ2-3, with D perhaps TRBD2 (6 bases). The V end was cut by 3 bases, the J end by 0 bases, with 13 bases between. This CDR3 spans 15 amino acids. Germline CDR1 and CDR2: DFQATT and SNEGSKA (reference sequence). The CDR3 here is CSASWTISSTDTQYF. DNA of the CDR3: TGCAGTGCTAGCTGGACTATTTCTAGCACAGATACGCAGTATTTT.

The rearrangement links TRBV7-9 to TRBJ2-7, with D maybe TRBD1 (5 bases). The CDR3 loop spans 13 amino acids. Deletions cut 3 bases from V and 11 bases from J, with 17 bases between. Germline assignment: CDR1 SEHNR and CDR2 FQNEAQ (reference sequence). DNA for the CDR3: TGTGCCAGCAGCTTGAACAGGCCCGGGTTAGAGTACTTC. As protein: CASSLNRPGLEYF.

The chain carries TRBV20-1 and TRBJ2-7, with D possibly called TRBD1 or TRBD2 (5 bases each). The CDR3 runs 14 residues. V lost 6 bases, J lost 0 bases, and 15 bases lay in between. The V gene's germline CDR1 is DFQATT and CDR2 SNEGSKA (reference sequence). This CDR3 is CSALGDAGSYEQYF. The CDR3 bases are TGCAGTGCCTTGGGGGACGCAGGCTCCTACGAGCAGTACTTC.

The CDR3 sequence: CASSLGLAPDTQYF. CDR3 DNA sequence: TGTGCCAGCAGCCTAGGACTAGCTCCAGATACGCAGTATTTT. The rearrangement uses TRBV4-2 and TRBJ2-3; 8 nucleotides line up with TRBD2. Germline V lookup: CDR1 LGHNA, CDR2 YNFKEQ. V lost 4 bases to trimming and J lost 4 bases; unmatched junction nucleotides: 4. The CDR3 runs to 14 residues.

J is TRBJ2-3 and V is TRBV6-1; 7 bases match TRBD2. V was pared by 11 bases and J by 5 bases, with 7 bases of the junction left unmatched. The V gene's germline CDR1 is MNHNS and CDR2 SASEGT. This CDR3 spans 12 amino acids. The CDR3 region is CAGGGSGDTQYF. The DNA of the CDR3 is TGTGCCGGGGGGGGTAGTGGAGATACGCAGTATTTT.

The CDR3 sequence is CASSIPGTADGYTF. CDR3 in DNA: TGTGCCAGTAGTATACCCGGGACGGCGGATGGCTACACCTTC. The genes are TRBV19 and TRBJ1-2, with D perhaps TRBD1 (5 bases). The V end was cut by 2 bases, the J end by 6 bases, with 13 bases between. The CDR3 consists of 14 residues. The germline gives CDR1 LNHDA, CDR2 SQIVND (reference sequence).

The gene calls are TRBV7-9 and TRBJ2-6, with TRBD2 as a possible D gene (7 bases). V was shortened by 1 base and J by 9 bases, with 16 bases between the two germline ends. CDR3 size: 16 residues. Germline CDR1 reads SEHNR; CDR2 reads FQNEAQ (reference sequence). CDR3 protein: CASSLGRGGSNNVLTF. DNA for the CDR3: TGTGCCAGCAGCTTAGGGAGGGGGGGGTCGAACAACGTCCTGACTTTC.

This rearrangement joins TRBV6-1 to TRBJ1-1; tentatively, D is TRBD1 (6 bases). The CDR3 loop spans 13 amino acids. CDR1 and CDR2 (germline): MNHNS, SASEGT. The V end lost 4 bases, the J end lost 9 bases, and 15 bases lay between the germline ends. The CDR3 here is CASSASGQTKAFF. CDR3 DNA: TGTGCCAGCAGTGCGTCTGGACAGACAAAAGCTTTCTTT.

This clonotype was observed a few times. The rearrangement uses TRBV2 and TRBJ1-2, with 8 bases matching TRBD1. The CDR3 is 13 amino acids. J lost 6 bases, V lost 4 bases, and 4 bases had no gene match. Germline V gene data show CDR1 as SNHLY and CDR2 as FYNNEI. The CDR3 loop reads CASSGTGSHGYTF. The CDR3 nucleotides read TGTGCCAGCAGTGGGACAGGGTCGCATGGCTACACCTTC. Filled out from reference TRBV2 and TRBJ1-2, the complete variable domain reads EPEVTQTPSHQVTQMGQEVILRCVPISNHLYFYWYRQILGQKVEFLVSFYNNEISEKSEIFDDQFSVERPDGSNFTLKIRSTKLEDSAMYFCASSGTGSHGYTFGSGTRLTVV.

Comment on this clonotype: One junction end disagrees with the germline gene, perhaps due to a read error. The J gene is TRBJ1-6, the V gene TRBV28; D is unclear. This CDR3 has 10 amino acids. Germline CDR1 is MDHEN and CDR2 is SYDVKM. The CDR3 reads CASSLWVFPF. The DNA for the CDR3 is TGTGCCAGCAGTTTATGGGTTTTCCCCTTT.

This clonotype has ten or more counts. The gene calls are TRBV4-1 and TRBJ2-7, with 8 bases aligning to TRBD2. The CDR3 loop spans 15 amino acids. V was clipped by 4 bases and J by 0 bases; unmatched bases: 5. The V gene's germline CDR1 is MGHRA and CDR2 YSYEKL. Here the CDR3 reads CASSLQSGSSYEQYF. The CDR3 DNA reads TGCGCCAGCAGCCTCCAAAGCGGGAGCTCCTACGAGCAGTACTTC.

This clonotype was found many times. The chain is built from TRBV28 and TRBJ2-1, with TRBD2 identical over 9 bases. Germline trimming cut 6 bases from V and 4 bases from J; bases unmatched to any gene: 10. The CDR3 is 16 residues long. Germline V gene data show CDR1 as MDHEN and CDR2 as SYDVKM. CDR3 sequence: CASSFMTSGLYNEQFF. CDR3 DNA: TGTGCCAGCAGCTTTATGACTAGCGGCCTATACAATGAGCAGTTCTTC.

V gene TRBV20-1 combines with J gene TRBJ1-2; D possibly corresponds to TRBD1 (6 bases). Germline V lookup: CDR1 DFQATT, CDR2 SNEGSKA (reference sequence). V was cut by 3 bases and J by 1 base, with 15 bases left in between. CDR3 size: 15 residues. The CDR3 DNA is TGCAGTGCTAGCCCTTCTCCAGGGGTTAACTATGGCTACACCTTC. Protein product: CSASPSPGVNYGYTF.

On this clonotype: A read error may produce the germline difference seen at one junction end. This chain connects TRBV5-1 to TRBJ1-2; 7 bases are shared with TRBD1. CDR1 and CDR2 (germline): SGHRS, YFSETQ. The CDR3 is made up of 12 amino acids. CDR3: CASSLGTETFFF. The CDR3 DNA sequence: TGCGCCAGCAGTCTCGGGACAGAGACCTTCTTCTTC.

In its sample, this clonotype was seen many times. This sequence joins TRBV7-2 and TRBJ1-6; 9 positions agree with TRBD1. The CDR3 length is 15 residues. V lost 4 bases to trimming and J lost 6 bases; unmatched junction nucleotides: 4. Looked up from germline, CDR1 is SGHTA and CDR2 is FQGNSA. The CDR3 loop is CASSSGTGFNSPLHF. As DNA, the CDR3 is TGTGCCAGCAGCTCCGGGACAGGGTTTAATTCACCCCTCCACTTT.

This clonotype was recorded a few times. The chain has TRBV12-3 or TRBV12-4 and TRBJ1-4, with a tentative D call TRBD1 (5 bases). Trimming shortened V by 7 bases and J by 8 bases, and 14 bases separated the two germline ends. This CDR3 is built from 13 residues. The CDR3 spells CASNPGPVEKLFF. The CDR3, as DNA: TGTGCCAGCAACCCGGGGCCTGTGGAAAAACTGTTTTTT.

The genes are TRBV11-2 and TRBJ1-1, with D unresolved. Germline values: CDR1 SGHAT, CDR2 FQNNGV. The CDR3 length is 12 residues. The V end lost 6 bases, the J end lost 11 bases, and 16 bases lay between the germline ends. CDR3 loop: CASSQPPTAAFF. The CDR3 bases are TGTGCCAGCAGTCAGCCCCCGACGGCCGCTTTCTTT.

This clonotype was picked up a small number of times. This rearrangement joins TRBV4-1 to TRBJ1-1; 7 nucleotides align to TRBD1. With V trimmed by 6 bases and J by 1 base, 5 bases remained unmatched. The germline V gene encodes CDR1 MGHRA and CDR2 YSYEKL. The CDR3 sequence is 14 residues long. The chain's CDR3 is CASRGQLKNTEAFF. The CDR3 DNA reads as TGCGCCAGCAGGGGACAGTTAAAGAACACTGAAGCTTTCTTT.

This clonotype came up many times. The V call is TRBV7-9, the J call TRBJ2-2; 8 bases map to TRBD2. CDR3 length equals 16 residues. The V gene end was trimmed by 7 bases and the J gene end by 3 bases; junction bases not matched to a gene: 10. Germline V gene lookup returns CDR1 SEHNR and CDR2 FQNEAQ (reference sequence). The CDR3 region is CASTSGGGRDTGELFF. As DNA, the CDR3 is TGTGCCAGCACCTCCGGGGGGGGCCGCGACACCGGGGAGCTGTTTTTT.

The chain joins TRBV6-6 to TRBJ2-2, with D unclear. Germline V gene data show CDR1 as MNHNY and CDR2 as SVGAGI (reference sequence). The CDR3 is 13 amino acids. The V end was cut by 6 bases, the J end by 6 bases, with 11 bases between. The CDR3 DNA sequence: TGTGCCAGCAGCCCAGGTGCTCCCGGGGAGCTGTTTTTT. The encoded protein is CASSPGAPGELFF.

As to this clonotype: The junction does not match germline at one end; this may be a read error. This CDR3 is CASSRGTSNTGELFW. The DNA of the CDR3 is TGTGCCAGCAGCCGCGGGACTTCGAACACCGGGGAGCTGTTTTGG. This sequence joins TRBV5-6 and TRBJ2-2; D possibly corresponds to TRBD2 (6 bases). The CDR3 loop spans 15 amino acids. Germline CDR1 and CDR2: SGHDT and YYEEEE.

This clonotype was recorded a few times. This chain uses TRBV7-9 with TRBJ1-5; the D is unclear. Trimming stripped 5 bases from V and 0 bases from J, with 8 bases between. The CDR3 runs 14 residues. Germline V gives CDR1 SEHNR, CDR2 FQNEAQ (reference sequence). CDR3 in amino acids: CASSQAPSNQPQHF. The CDR3 nucleotides are TGTGCCAGCAGCCAAGCGCCTAGCAATCAGCCCCAGCATTTT.

This clonotype was detected a few times. The V and J genes are TRBV12-3 or TRBV12-4 and TRBJ2-7; TRBD1 agrees at 7 bases. Trimming took 3 bases from V and 7 from J; bases not matched to a gene: 3. The CDR3 has 12 residues. CDR3 bases: TGTGCCAGCAGTTTTACAGGGGAAGAGCAGTACTTC. Its protein product is CASSFTGEEQYF.